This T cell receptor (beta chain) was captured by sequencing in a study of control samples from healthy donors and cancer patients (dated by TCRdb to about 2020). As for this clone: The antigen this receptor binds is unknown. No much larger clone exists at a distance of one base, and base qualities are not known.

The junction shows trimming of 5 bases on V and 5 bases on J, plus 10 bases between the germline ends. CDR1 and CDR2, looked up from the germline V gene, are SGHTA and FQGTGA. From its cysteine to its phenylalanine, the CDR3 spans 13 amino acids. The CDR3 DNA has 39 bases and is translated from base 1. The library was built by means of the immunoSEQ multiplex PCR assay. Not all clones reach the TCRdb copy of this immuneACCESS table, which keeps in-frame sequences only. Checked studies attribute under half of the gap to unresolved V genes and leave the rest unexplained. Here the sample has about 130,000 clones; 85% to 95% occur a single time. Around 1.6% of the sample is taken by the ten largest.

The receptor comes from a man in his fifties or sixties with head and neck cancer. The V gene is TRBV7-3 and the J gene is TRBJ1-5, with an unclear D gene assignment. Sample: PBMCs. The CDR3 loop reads CASSLTPDQPQHF. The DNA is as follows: TGTGCCAGCAGCCTGACGCCAGATCAGCCCCAGCATTTT.